Shown below are 20 T cell receptor beta chains from a single sample sequenced in a study of control samples from healthy donors and cancer patients. Assay used: immunoSEQ multiplex PCR; TCRdb lists only in-frame clones, some missing. The sample comprises about 410,000 clones, over 75% of which are singletons, and around 6.4% rests with the top ten. The sequenced sample was PBMCs. The source of these receptors is a man aged 35 to 55 with head and neck cancer.

V is TRBV12-5 and J is TRBJ1-1; D not certain. This CDR3 comprises 12 residues. The germline gives CDR1 LGHNT, CDR2 FRNRAP. V was cut by 7 bases and J by 0 bases, with 6 bases left in between. This chain's CDR3 is CASVGLNTEAFF. CDR3 in DNA: TGTGCTAGTGTGGGTTTGAACACTGAAGCTTTCTTT.

The chain uses TRBV19 and TRBJ1-2; D remains unclear. V lost 0 bases and J lost 10, with 9 bases in between. CDR1 and CDR2 (germline): LNHDA, SQIVND (reference sequence). The CDR3 has 12 residues. CDR3 DNA sequence: TGTGCCAGTAGTATAGAGGGAAGAGCCTACACCTTC. This encodes CASSIEGRAYTF.

This chain uses TRBV6-5 with TRBJ1-1; 8 positions match TRBD1. The CDR3 covers 16 residues. Germline V CDR1 and CDR2: MNHEY, SVGAGI. Germline trimming cut 1 base from V and 1 base from J; bases unmatched to any gene: 5. The CDR3 is CASSYYVGTGNTEAFF. The CDR3, as DNA: TGTGCCAGCAGTTACTATGTAGGGACAGGGAACACTGAAGCTTTCTTT.

Remarks on this clone: An end of the junction differs from the germline gene, which may be a read error. The genes are TRBV18 and TRBJ2-7; TRBD1 matches 11 bases. The CDR3 extends over 15 amino acids. The germline V gene has CDR1 KGHSH and CDR2 LQKENI. CDR3: CASSQWTGGEDEQHF. In DNA form, the CDR3 reads TGTGCCAGCTCACAATGGACAGGGGGCGAAGACGAGCAGCACTTC.

This clone has more than one count but fewer than ten. The rearrangement joins TRBV7-9 to TRBJ2-5, with 16 positions matching TRBD2. Looked up from germline, CDR1 is SEHNR and CDR2 is FQNEAQ (reference sequence). With V trimmed by 4 bases and J by 3 bases, 8 bases remained unmatched. The CDR3 is 18 amino acids. CDR3 bases: TGTGCCAGCAGCTCCCCCACGGGACTAGCGGGGGGGAAAGAGACCCAGTACTTC. It is translated as CASSSPTGLAGGKETQYF.

This chain uses TRBV13 with TRBJ2-1, with a weak D call TRBD1 (5 bases). CDR1 and CDR2 (germline): PRHDT, FYEKMQ (reference sequence). The CDR3 runs 13 residues. Trimming removed 4 bases from V and 10 bases from J, with 14 bases in between. The CDR3 reads CASSWGRRPEQFF. In DNA, the CDR3 is TGTGCCAGCAGCTGGGGCAGGCGCCCAGAGCAGTTCTTC.

The chain is built from TRBV30 and TRBJ2-7; 9 nucleotides align to TRBD1. Germline V gene sequence: CDR1 GTSNPN, CDR2 SVGIG (reference sequence). The J segment lost 2 bases and the V segment lost 4 bases, leaving 6 bases of the junction unmatched. This CDR3 is built from 14 residues. In nucleotides, the CDR3 is TGTGCCTGGAACCCCGGGACAGGGACCTACGAGCAGTACTTC. Translation gives CAWNPGTGTYEQYF.

As to this clone: The sample carries other DNA sequences with the same CDR3. The chain links TRBV7-9 to TRBJ2-2, with 9 bases fitting TRBD2. The V segment lost 6 bases and the J segment 7 bases; nucleotides outside the gene matches: 12. The CDR3 runs 16 residues. Germline V gene data show CDR1 as SEHNR and CDR2 as FQNEAQ (reference sequence). Written as DNA, the CDR3 is TGTGCCAGCAGAAAAGGGCGGGAGGGTCGACACGGGGAGCTGTTTTTT. Protein: CASRKGREGRHGELFF.

CDR3 amino acids: CASSFFHQPQHF. For the CDR3, the DNA is TGTGCCAGCAGTTTTTTCCATCAGCCCCAGCATTTT. The chain joins TRBV12-3 or TRBV12-4 to TRBJ1-5; no firm D call. The CDR3 spans 12 residues. Deletions cut 3 bases from V and 5 bases from J, with 5 bases between.

This clone turned up a few times. The chain's CDR3 is CASSPRVGFLYF. CDR3 in DNA: TGTGCCAGCAGCCCTCGAGTCGGGTTCCTATACTTC. The J gene is TRBJ2-4, the V gene TRBV9, with unresolved D. CDR1 is SGDLS and CDR2 is YYNGEE in the germline V gene. Trimming cost V 4 bases and J 16 bases, with 18 bases left between them. The CDR3 has 12 amino acids.

In its sample, this clone was seen once. The chain is built from TRBV18 and TRBJ1-3; D not certain. V dropped 2 bases and J dropped 0 bases, with 11 bases sitting between them. The germline CDR1 and CDR2 sequences are KGHSH and LQKENI. This CDR3 has 16 residues. The CDR3 sequence is CASSPNLSVSGNTIYF. CDR3 DNA: TGTGCCAGCTCACCAAACCTCAGCGTCTCTGGAAACACCATATATTTT.

As concerns this clone: Other DNA sequences from this sample encode an identical CDR3 as well. This chain uses TRBV11-2 with TRBJ1-1; D is uncertain. Between the trimmed V and J ends, which lost 0 bases and 6 bases, there was a span of 5 bases. Germline CDR1 SGHAT, CDR2 FQNNGV. The CDR3 has 12 residues. CDR3 region: CASSLDRAEAFF. In DNA, the CDR3 is TGTGCCAGCAGCTTAGATAGGGCTGAAGCTTTCTTT.

The chain combines TRBV19 with TRBJ1-5, with D possibly being TRBD1 (5 bases). The CDR3 has 14 residues. Looked up from germline, CDR1 is LNHDA and CDR2 is SQIVND (reference sequence). Trimming removed 5 bases from V and 0 bases from J, with 8 bases in between. This CDR3 is CASSLRDSNQPQHF. Written as DNA, the CDR3 is TGTGCCAGTAGTCTCAGGGATAGCAATCAGCCCCAGCATTTT.

The chain carries TRBV28 and TRBJ2-7, with D possibly matching TRBD2 (6 bases). The V end lost 2 bases, the J end lost 3 bases, and 14 bases lay between the germline ends. The CDR3 length is 15 residues. Germline V gene data show CDR1 as MDHEN and CDR2 as SYDVKM. This CDR3 is CASSLGPGVRYEQYF. The CDR3, as DNA: TGTGCCAGCAGTTTAGGTCCGGGGGTGCGCTACGAGCAGTACTTC. Filled out from reference TRBV28 and TRBJ2-7, the complete variable domain reads DVKVTQSSRYLVKRTGEKVFLECVQDMDHENMFWYRQDPGLGLRLIYFSYDVKMKEKGDIPEGYSVSREKKERFSLILESASTNQTSMYLCASSLGPGVRYEQYFGPGTRLTVT.

This sequence joins TRBV5-6 and TRBJ2-1; 9 nucleotides match TRBD2. V lost 4 bases to trimming and J lost 4 bases; unmatched junction nucleotides: 6. Germline CDR1 reads SGHDT; CDR2 reads YYEEEE. The CDR3 sequence is 15 residues long. The CDR3 DNA follows: TGTGCCAGCAGCCAGCGGGGGGCCCCTTACAATGAGCAGTTCTTC. The encoded protein is CASSQRGAPYNEQFF. Variable domain in full (rest from reference TRBV5-6 and TRBJ2-1): DAGVTQSPTHLIKTRGQQVTLRCSPKSGHDTVSWYQQALGQGPQFIFQYYEEEERQRGNFPDRFSGHQFPNYSSELNVNALLLGDSALYLCASSQRGAPYNEQFFGPGTRLTVL.

This chain links TRBV4-2 with TRBJ1-2; D unclear. CDR3 length: 15 amino acids. The V and J ends lost 4 bases and 1 base respectively, with 13 bases between them. Germline CDR1 is LGHNA and CDR2 is YNFKEQ. As DNA, the CDR3 is TGTGCCAGCAGCCTATGGGGTACAGATAACTATGGCTACACCTTC. It translates to CASSLWGTDNYGYTF.

Only a few counts were recorded for this clone. The chain links TRBV7-8 to TRBJ1-1; possibly TRBD1 for D (5 bases). V was trimmed by 4 bases and J by 11 bases, leaving 17 bases between them. The CDR3 sequence is 13 residues long. Germline CDR1 and CDR2: SGHVS and FQNEAQ. DNA of the CDR3: TGTGCCAGCAGCTCCAAGGGGATCTCAAGGGCTTTCTTT. Translation: CASSSKGISRAFF.

CDR3 nucleotide sequence: TGTGCCACCAGCAGAGATGGTAGGGAACAGAGCTCCTACGAGCAGTACTTC. This translates into CATSRDGREQSSYEQYF. The chain employs TRBV15 and TRBJ2-7; D unclear. The CDR3 contains 17 residues. Looked up from germline, CDR1 is LNHNV and CDR2 is YYDKDF (reference sequence). V was clipped by 0 bases and J by 0 bases, with 15 bases between them. Complete variable domain (other parts from reference TRBV15 and TRBJ2-7): DAMVIQNPRYQVTQFGKPVTLSCSQTLNHNVMYWYQQKSSQAPKLLFHYYDKDFNNEADTPDNFQSRRPNTSFCFLDIRSPGLGDTAMYLCATSRDGREQSSYEQYFGPGTRLTVT.

This clone was seen only a few times. The chain uses TRBV19 and TRBJ1-2, with no clear D. The CDR3 sequence is 14 residues long. Germline lookup yields CDR1 LNHDA and CDR2 SQIVND (reference sequence). V lost 6 bases to trimming and J lost 6 bases, with 17 bases between them. CDR3 DNA sequence: TGTGCCAGTAGGTTCTCGACCAGTGGTAATGGCTACACCTTC. Translated, it gives CASRFSTSGNGYTF.

This chain joins TRBV6-2 or TRBV6-3 and TRBJ1-2, with D hard to call. Germline V gene lookup returns CDR1 MNHEY and CDR2 SVGEGT. The CDR3 has 14 amino acids. The V end was cut by 2 bases, the J end by 1 base, with 8 bases between. The CDR3 loop reads CASSYGGNNYGYTF. CDR3 bases: TGTGCCAGCAGTTACGGCGGAAATAACTATGGCTACACCTTC.